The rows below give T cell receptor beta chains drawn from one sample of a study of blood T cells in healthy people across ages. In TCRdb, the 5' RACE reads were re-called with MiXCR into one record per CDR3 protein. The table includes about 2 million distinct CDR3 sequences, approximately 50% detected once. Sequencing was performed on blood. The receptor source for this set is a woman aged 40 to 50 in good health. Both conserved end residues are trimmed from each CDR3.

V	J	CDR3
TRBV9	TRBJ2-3	ASSVELAGGADTQY
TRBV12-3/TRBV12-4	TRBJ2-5	ASRRDRGLQETQY
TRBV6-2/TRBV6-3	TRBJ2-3	ASSYSKGTSTDTQY
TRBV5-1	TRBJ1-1	ASSLVNQGTTEAF
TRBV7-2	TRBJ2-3	ASSLAGAGSADTQY
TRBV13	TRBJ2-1	ASSNRGDHRNEQF
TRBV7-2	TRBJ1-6	ASSPTWDNSPLH
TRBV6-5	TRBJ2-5	ASSTQDRGIGETQY
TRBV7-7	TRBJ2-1	ASSLVAGGANEQF
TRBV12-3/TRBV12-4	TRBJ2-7	ASSSDRGNYEQY
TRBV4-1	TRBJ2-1	ASGQGTSGGASGQF
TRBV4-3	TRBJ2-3	ASSQRPPGGPTDTQY
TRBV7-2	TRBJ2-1	ASSSLAGAGGEQF
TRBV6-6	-	ATRGRETQY
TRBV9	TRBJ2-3	ASSDPRTSEGTDTQY
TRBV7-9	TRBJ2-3	ASSPEGARDTQY
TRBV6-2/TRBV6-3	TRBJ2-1	ASSFRGGQF
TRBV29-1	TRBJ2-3	SVEVGGPDTQY
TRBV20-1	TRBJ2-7	SAGIVGEQY
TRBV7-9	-	ASSLGGGLGNIQY
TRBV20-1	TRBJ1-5	SARDARGLNQPQH
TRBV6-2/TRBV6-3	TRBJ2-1	ASSPHSGGGENEQF
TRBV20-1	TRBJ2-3	SARPQLGQGRTDTQY
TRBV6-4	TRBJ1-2	ASSGSPQGGPYGYT
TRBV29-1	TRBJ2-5	SVDGQGAETQY
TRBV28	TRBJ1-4	ASSLGTGGGEKLF
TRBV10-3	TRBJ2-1	AISAEALLGRDDEQF
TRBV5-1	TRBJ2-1	ASSLGRYSYNEQF
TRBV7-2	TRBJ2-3	ASSPSGTVAPDTQY
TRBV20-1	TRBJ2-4	SATPTGNIQY
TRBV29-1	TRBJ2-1	SITGSVNEQF
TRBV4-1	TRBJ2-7	ASSNRQGDTYEQY
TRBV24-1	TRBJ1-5	ATSPAATPQH
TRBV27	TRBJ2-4	ASSLSNSGGKQY
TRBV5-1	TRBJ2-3	ASSSTWGNTDTQY
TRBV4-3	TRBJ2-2	ASSQGARTDYTGELF
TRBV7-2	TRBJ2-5	ASSLGGLAGVGPQY
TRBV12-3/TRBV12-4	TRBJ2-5	ASLVRLDGTQY
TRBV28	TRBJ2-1	ASSSLQGVTYNEQF
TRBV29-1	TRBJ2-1	SVDREGISYNEQF
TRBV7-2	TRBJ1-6	ASSLGQAHPLSPLH
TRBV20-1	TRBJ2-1	SGGGRTTHSYNEQF
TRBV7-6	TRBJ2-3	ASSSWSSGGTDTQY
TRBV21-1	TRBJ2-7	ASIPQSRNYEQY
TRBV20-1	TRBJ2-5	SANRAVQETQY
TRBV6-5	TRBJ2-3	ASSLLAPGTDTQY
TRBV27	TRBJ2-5	ASSLFTGGVQETQY
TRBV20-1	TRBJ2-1	SARKDTNNEQF
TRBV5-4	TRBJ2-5	ASSRQLNRVTQETQY
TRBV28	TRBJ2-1	ASSVLGDHNEQF
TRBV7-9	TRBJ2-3	ASRIGVGGGSNTQY
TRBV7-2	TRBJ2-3	ASRQPSTDTQY
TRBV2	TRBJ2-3	ASSVGGSFLGDTQY
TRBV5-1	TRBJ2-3	ASSYNTDTQY
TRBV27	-	ASSSHRQGTRNEQY
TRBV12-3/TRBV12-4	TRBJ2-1	ASNEGGLTYNEQF
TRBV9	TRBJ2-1	ASSVLAGVDNEQF